The 17 T cell receptor beta chains presented below share a single source sample, sequenced in a study of shared clonotypes between healthy human individuals. CD45RO-negative cells were positively selected for CCR7, leaving out terminally differentiated effector memory CD45RA+ cells. Clones were read by immunoSEQ multiplex PCR, and TCRdb kept only the in-frame ones, dropping some. The table includes some 2,000,000 clones, about 94% detected once. Sequencing was done on a sample of naive CD8+ T cells sorted from blood. The receptors come from a man younger than 30 in good health.

The chain employs TRBV27 and TRBJ2-7, with 10 bases that match TRBD1. Germline CDR1 and CDR2: MNHEY and SMNVEV (reference sequence). This CDR3 is built from 16 residues. The V and J ends lost 4 bases and 3 bases, in that order; junction bases with no gene match: 9. CDR3 nucleotide sequence: TGTGCCAGCAGTTCCCCCCGGGACAGGGGTGTCTACGAGCAGTACTTC. Protein product: CASSSPRDRGVYEQYF.

The rearrangement joins TRBV7-9 to TRBJ1-2, with 7 nucleotides matching TRBD1. The CDR3 contains 15 residues. Trimming cost V 4 bases and J 4 bases; bases outside gene matches: 9. Germline CDR1 is SEHNR and CDR2 is FQNEAQ (reference sequence). This CDR3 reads CASSSDRQGAYGYTF. In nucleotides, the CDR3 is TGTGCCAGCAGCTCTGACCGACAGGGAGCCTATGGCTACACCTTC. The full variable domain, with the rest looked up from reference TRBV7-9 and TRBJ1-2, is DTGVSQNPRHKITKRGQNVTFRCDPISEHNRLYWYRQTLGQGPEFLTYFQNEAQLEKSRLLSDRFSAERPKGSFSTLEIQRTEQGDSAMYLCASSSDRQGAYGYTFGSGTRLTVV.

This clone was seen just once. CDR3 in DNA: TGCAGCTCAAGGACTCTCTATGGCGAGCAGTACTTC. This codes for CSSRTLYGEQYF. The chain carries TRBV29-1 and TRBJ2-5; maybe TRBD2 (5 bases). The end of the DNA is better explained by TRBJ2-7, so the J call may be wrong. Germline V gives CDR1 SQVTM, CDR2 ANQGSEA. The CDR3 covers 12 residues.

This chain connects TRBV28 to TRBJ1-2; D is uncertain. The germline V and J ends were trimmed by 3 bases and 3 bases, with 14 bases remaining between them. In germline, CDR1 is MDHEN, CDR2 SYDVKM. CDR3 length: 15 residues. The CDR3 loop reads CASSFYFPGDYGYTF. The CDR3 DNA is TGTGCCAGCAGTTTCTACTTTCCGGGAGACTATGGCTACACCTTC.

This rearrangement joins TRBV2 to TRBJ2-5; 8 positions match TRBD2. The CDR3 contains 13 residues. V lost 8 bases, J lost 3 bases, and 5 bases stayed unmatched. Germline-derived CDR1 and CDR2 are SNHLY and FYNNEI. CDR3: CASYQRGKETQYF. For the CDR3, the DNA is TGTGCCAGCTATCAGCGGGGGAAAGAGACCCAGTACTTC.

Points on this clone: Other nucleotide sequences from this sample produce the same CDR3. V usage is TRBV9 and J usage is TRBJ2-5; D assignment may be TRBD1 or TRBD2 (5 bases each). V was cut by 0 bases and J by 2 bases, with 11 bases left in between. The germline V gene encodes CDR1 SGDLS and CDR2 YYNGEE. This CDR3 is 15 amino acids long. In nucleotides, the CDR3 is TGTGCCAGCAGCGTAGTTCCGGGACCTCAAGAGACCCAGTACTTC. Translation gives CASSVVPGPQETQYF.

The chain joins TRBV4-1 to TRBJ1-4; D remains ambiguous. Between the trimmed V and J ends, which lost 0 bases and 2 bases, there was a span of 10 bases. The CDR3 extends over 16 amino acids. In germline, CDR1 is MGHRA, CDR2 YSYEKL. CDR3 in DNA: TGCGCCAGCAGCCAAGATAGTTTCCCGACTAATGAAAAACTGTTTTTT. This sequence encodes CASSQDSFPTNEKLFF.

The chain carries TRBV4-3 and TRBJ2-1; the match to TRBD2 covers 7 bases. The ends lost 5 bases at V and 7 bases at J; junction bases unmatched: 8. CDR1 LGHNA and CDR2 YSLEER come from the germline V gene. The CDR3 length is 14 residues. The CDR3 spells CASSEGLAVNEQFF. The DNA of the CDR3 is TGCGCCAGCAGCGAGGGGCTAGCGGTTAATGAGCAGTTCTTC.

The gene calls are TRBV4-2 and TRBJ2-7, with D maybe TRBD2 (5 bases). The germline V gene encodes CDR1 LGHNA and CDR2 YNFKEQ. The CDR3 sequence is 17 residues long. The V end lost 0 bases, the J end lost 3 bases, and 18 bases lay between the germline ends. DNA for the CDR3: TGTGCCAGCAGCCAAGAATACACTCTCCTCGACTACTACGAGCAGTACTTC. Translating it yields CASSQEYTLLDYYEQYF.

The J gene is TRBJ2-3, the V gene TRBV29-1; possibly TRBD1 for D (5 bases). V dropped 4 bases and J dropped 0 bases, with 8 bases sitting between them. The V gene's germline CDR1 is SQVTM and CDR2 ANQGSEA. This CDR3 spans 13 amino acids. The CDR3 loop is CSVGTTSTDTQYF. Here the CDR3 DNA reads TGCAGCGTTGGGACAACTAGCACAGATACGCAGTATTTT.

The chain carries TRBV15 and TRBJ2-7; D is ambiguous. Trimming removed 5 bases from V and 0 bases from J, with 5 bases in between. The germline V gene encodes CDR1 LNHNV and CDR2 YYDKDF (reference sequence). This CDR3 spans 12 amino acids. The CDR3 coding sequence is TGTGCCACCAGCGGCGGCTCCTACGAGCAGTACTTC. It yields the protein CATSGGSYEQYF.

J is TRBJ1-5 and V is TRBV9; D call uncertain. Trimming left V 2 bases short and J 4 bases short, with 10 bases between. The CDR3 runs 14 residues. Germline CDR1 reads SGDLS; CDR2 reads YYNGEE. The CDR3 DNA reads as TGTGCCAGCAGCGTCGGGTCCCAGAATCAGCCCCAGCATTTT. It translates to CASSVGSQNQPQHF.

The gene calls are TRBV6-5 and TRBJ2-5; D gene unclear. CDR3 size: 15 residues. In germline, CDR1 is MNHEY, CDR2 SVGAGI. V dropped 0 bases and J dropped 2 bases, with 10 bases sitting between them. As DNA, the CDR3 is TGTGCCAGCAGTTACTCTGGACGAGCTCAAGAGACCCAGTACTTC. It specifies CASSYSGRAQETQYF.

To note about this clone: Other DNA sequences in the sample encode the same CDR3. V gene TRBV9 combines with J gene TRBJ2-7; the D is unclear. V was pared by 0 bases and J by 3 bases, with 10 bases between. The CDR3 runs to 14 residues. Germline V CDR1 and CDR2: SGDLS, YYNGEE. The DNA of the CDR3 is TGTGCCAGCAGCGTAGGTGGAGCCGGCTACGAGCAGTACTTC. It is translated as CASSVGGAGYEQYF. The whole variable domain, filled in from reference TRBV9 and TRBJ2-7, reads DSGVTQTPKHLITATGQRVTLRCSPRSGDLSVYWYQQSLDQGLQFLIQYYNGEERAKGNILERFSAQQFPDLHSELNLSSLELGDSALYFCASSVGGAGYEQYFGPGTRLTVT.

V usage is TRBV28 and J usage is TRBJ2-7; 9 bases line up with TRBD1. Germline trimming cut 5 bases from V and 2 bases from J; bases unmatched to any gene: 7. CDR3 size: 15 residues. The germline CDR1 and CDR2 sequences are MDHEN and SYDVKM. The CDR3 DNA reads TGTGCCAGCAGTGGGGACAGGGTGATCCCCTACGAGCAGTACTTC. The encoded protein is CASSGDRVIPYEQYF.

J is TRBJ2-6 and V is TRBV6-5, with 7 bases lining up with TRBD1. This CDR3 comprises 15 residues. With V trimmed by 5 bases and J by 2 bases, 3 bases remained unmatched. The germline gives CDR1 MNHEY, CDR2 SVGAGI. The DNA of the CDR3 is TGTGCCAGCAGTCTCGGACAGGCTGGGGCCAACGTCCTGACTTTC. It encodes CASSLGQAGANVLTF.

The chain uses TRBV4-1 and TRBJ2-1; TRBD2 is a possible D gene (6 bases). Trimming took off 3 bases at V and 3 bases at J, with 18 bases between the two ends. Germline CDR1 and CDR2: MGHRA and YSYEKL. The length of the CDR3 is 17 residues. The CDR3 DNA sequence: TGCGCCAGCAGCCAGGGGAAGGAGGGCCCGGGCTACAATGAGCAGTTCTTC. As protein: CASSQGKEGPGYNEQFF.